This T cell receptor (beta chain) derives from a study of response to subunit inactivated influenza vaccine. General study findings and limits: Few additional T cells are recruited per seasonal influenza vaccination, authors suggested.

Via MiXCR, TCRdb re-called the RT-PCR reads, giving one row per CDR3 protein. Among 700,000 to 800,000 distinct CDR3 sequences listed, about 18% were seen once. There are 17 residues in the CDR3. V was pared by 3 bases and J by 2 bases, with 20 bases between. On this clonotype itself: As yet, its antigen is unknown. A read error may explain this, as a much larger clone is one base away.

The rearrangement uses TRBV12-3 or TRBV12-4 and TRBJ2-7; tentatively, D is TRBD1 or TRBD2 (6 bases each). This receptor was obtained from a man in his forties or fifties who received an inactivated influenza vaccine. The input for sequencing was PBMCs from blood, taken 5 days after vaccination. DNA for the CDR3: TGTGCCAGCAGTTTGGGGGGCCTGGCGTCGGTAGCCTACGAGCAGTACTTC. The encoded protein is CASSLGGLASVAYEQYF.